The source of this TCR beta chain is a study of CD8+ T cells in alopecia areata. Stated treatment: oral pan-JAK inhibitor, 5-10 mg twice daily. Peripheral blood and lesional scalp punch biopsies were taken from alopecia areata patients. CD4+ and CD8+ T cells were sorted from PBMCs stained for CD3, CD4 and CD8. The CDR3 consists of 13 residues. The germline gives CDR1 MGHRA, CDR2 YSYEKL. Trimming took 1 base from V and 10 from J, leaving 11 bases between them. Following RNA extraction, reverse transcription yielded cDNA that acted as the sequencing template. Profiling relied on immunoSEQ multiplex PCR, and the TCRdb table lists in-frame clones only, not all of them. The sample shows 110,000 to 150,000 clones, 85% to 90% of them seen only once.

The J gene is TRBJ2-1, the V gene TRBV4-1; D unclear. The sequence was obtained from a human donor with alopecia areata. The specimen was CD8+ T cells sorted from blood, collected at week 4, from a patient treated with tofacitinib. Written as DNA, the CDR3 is TGCGCCAGCAGCCAAGGAATAGAGAGAGAGCAGTTCTTC. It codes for CASSQGIEREQFF.